This entry is about one TCR beta chain. Sequencing was performed with immunoSEQ multiplex PCR; in TCRdb, only in-frame clones are kept and a portion is missing. The profile covers 40,000 to 60,000 clones, with 86% appearing a single time and roughly 5.2% taken by the ten largest. The V and J ends lost 2 bases and 6 bases, in that order; junction bases with no gene match: 7. CDR1 SGHRS and CDR2 YFSETQ come from the germline V gene. The CDR3 has 15 amino acids. This sample is part of a study of technical replicates of blood from several donors. This rearrangement joins TRBV5-1 to TRBJ2-2; TRBD2 matches at 7 bases. The receptor was isolated from a human donor in good health. Some clones in this sample may be carry-over from other donors' samples. Source material: PBMCs. CDR3 sequence reads: CASSFWQGGAGELFF. The CDR3 coding sequence is TGCGCCAGCAGCTTTTGGCAGGGAGGGGCCGGGGAGCTGTTTTTT. The variable domain in full, completed from reference TRBV5-1 and TRBJ2-2, reads KAGVTQTPRYLIKTRGQQVTLSCSPISGHRSVSWYQQTPGQGLQFLFEYFSETQRNKGNFPGRFSGRQFSNSRSEMNVSTLELGDSALYLCASSFWQGGAGELFFGEGSRLTVL.